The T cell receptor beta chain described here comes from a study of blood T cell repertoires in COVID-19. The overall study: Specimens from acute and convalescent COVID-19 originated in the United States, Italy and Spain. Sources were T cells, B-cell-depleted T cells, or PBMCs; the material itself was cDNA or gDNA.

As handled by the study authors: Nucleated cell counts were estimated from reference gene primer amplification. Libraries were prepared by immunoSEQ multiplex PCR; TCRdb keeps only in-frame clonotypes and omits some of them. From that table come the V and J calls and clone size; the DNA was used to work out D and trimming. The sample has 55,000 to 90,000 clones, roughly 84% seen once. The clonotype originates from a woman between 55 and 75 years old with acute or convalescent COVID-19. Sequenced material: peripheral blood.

The CDR3 reads CASSLDRRNGYTF. The CDR3 DNA follows: TGTGCCAGCAGCCTGGACAGGCGGAATGGCTACACCTTC. The V gene is TRBV11-1, the J gene TRBJ1-2, with 7 bases fitting TRBD1. The CDR3 has 13 residues. Germline V lookup: CDR1 SGHAT, CDR2 FQDESV (reference sequence). Trimming took 5 bases from V and 6 from J; bases not matched to a gene: 6.